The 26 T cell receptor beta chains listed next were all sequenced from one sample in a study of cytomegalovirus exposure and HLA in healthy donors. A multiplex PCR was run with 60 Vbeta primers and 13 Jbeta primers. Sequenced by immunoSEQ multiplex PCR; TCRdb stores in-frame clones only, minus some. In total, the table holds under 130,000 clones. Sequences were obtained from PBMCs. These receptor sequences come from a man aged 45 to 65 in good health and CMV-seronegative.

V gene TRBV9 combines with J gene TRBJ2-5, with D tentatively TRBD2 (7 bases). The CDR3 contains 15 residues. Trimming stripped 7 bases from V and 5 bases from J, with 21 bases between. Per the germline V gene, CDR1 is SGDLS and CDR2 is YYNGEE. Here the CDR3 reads CASGLGGGSYETQYF. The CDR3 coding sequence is TGTGCCAGCGGCCTCGGGGGCGGGAGTTACGAGACCCAGTACTTC.

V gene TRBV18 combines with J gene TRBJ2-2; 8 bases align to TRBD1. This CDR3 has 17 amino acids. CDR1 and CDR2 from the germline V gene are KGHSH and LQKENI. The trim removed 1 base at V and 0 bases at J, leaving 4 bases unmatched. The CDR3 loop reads CASSPLATGANTGELFF. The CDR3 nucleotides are TGTGCCAGCTCACCACTAGCGACAGGGGCGAACACCGGGGAGCTGTTTTTT.

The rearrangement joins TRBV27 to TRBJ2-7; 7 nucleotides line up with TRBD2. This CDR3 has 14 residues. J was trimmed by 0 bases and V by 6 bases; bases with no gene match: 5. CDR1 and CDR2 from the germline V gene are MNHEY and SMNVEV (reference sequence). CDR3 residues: CASRRGDPSYEQYF. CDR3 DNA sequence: TGTGCCAGCAGACGGGGGGACCCCTCCTACGAGCAGTACTTC.

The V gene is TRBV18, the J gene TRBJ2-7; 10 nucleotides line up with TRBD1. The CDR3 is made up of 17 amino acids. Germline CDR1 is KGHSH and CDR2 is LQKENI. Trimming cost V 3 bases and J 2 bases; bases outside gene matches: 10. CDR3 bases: TGTGCCAGCTCACCCCTAGGCCCGGGACAGGGGCCCTACGAGCAGTACTTC. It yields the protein CASSPLGPGQGPYEQYF.

The CDR3 DNA reads TGTGCCAGCAGTTTGGACAGGGATGGGACCCAGTACTTC. It specifies CASSLDRDGTQYF. This chain links TRBV6-5 with TRBJ2-5; 8 nucleotides align to TRBD1. The CDR3 has 13 residues. The germline V gene encodes CDR1 MNHEY and CDR2 SVGAGI. Trimming cost V 4 bases and J 7 bases; bases outside gene matches: 5.

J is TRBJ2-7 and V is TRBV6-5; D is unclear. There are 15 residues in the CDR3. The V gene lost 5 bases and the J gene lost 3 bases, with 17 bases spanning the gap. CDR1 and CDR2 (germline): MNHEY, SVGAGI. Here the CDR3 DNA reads TGTGCCAGCAGTCCAACATACACAGAAATCTACGAGCAGTACTTC. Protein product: CASSPTYTEIYEQYF.

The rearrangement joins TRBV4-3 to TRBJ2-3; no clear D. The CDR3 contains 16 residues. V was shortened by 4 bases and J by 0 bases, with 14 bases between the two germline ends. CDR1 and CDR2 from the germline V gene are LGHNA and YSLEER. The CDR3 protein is CASSPQRLGSTDTQYF. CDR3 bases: TGCGCCAGCAGCCCCCAGAGGCTGGGTAGCACAGATACGCAGTATTTT.

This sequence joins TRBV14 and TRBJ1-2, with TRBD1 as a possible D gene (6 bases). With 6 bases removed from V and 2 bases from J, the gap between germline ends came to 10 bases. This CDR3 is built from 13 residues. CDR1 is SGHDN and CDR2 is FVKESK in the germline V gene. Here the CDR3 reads CASRPRGNYGYTF. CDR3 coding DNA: TGTGCCAGCAGGCCAAGGGGGAACTATGGCTACACCTTC. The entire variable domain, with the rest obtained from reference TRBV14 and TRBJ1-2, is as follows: EAGVTQFPSHSVIEKGQTVTLRCDPISGHDNLYWYRRVMGKEIKFLLHFVKESKQDESGMPNNRFLAERTGGTYSTLKVQPAELEDSGVYFCASRPRGNYGYTFGSGTRLTVV.

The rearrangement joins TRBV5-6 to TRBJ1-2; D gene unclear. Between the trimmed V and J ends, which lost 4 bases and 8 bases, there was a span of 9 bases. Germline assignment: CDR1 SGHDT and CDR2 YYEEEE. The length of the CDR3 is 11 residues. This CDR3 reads CASSNECGYTF. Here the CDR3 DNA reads TGTGCCAGCAGCAACGAGTGCGGCTACACCTTC.

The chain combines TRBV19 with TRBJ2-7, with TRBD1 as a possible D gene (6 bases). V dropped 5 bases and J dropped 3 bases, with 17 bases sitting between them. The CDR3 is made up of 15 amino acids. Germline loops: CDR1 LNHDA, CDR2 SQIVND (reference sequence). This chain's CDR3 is CASSPPRGELYEQYF. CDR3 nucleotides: TGTGCCAGTAGTCCACCCAGGGGCGAACTCTACGAGCAGTACTTC. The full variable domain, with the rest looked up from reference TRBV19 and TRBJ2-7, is DGGITQSPKYLFRKEGQNVTLSCEQNLNHDAMYWYRQDPGQGLRLIYYSQIVNDFQKGDIAEGYSVSREKKESFPLTVTSAQKNPTAFYLCASSPPRGELYEQYFGPGTRLTVT.

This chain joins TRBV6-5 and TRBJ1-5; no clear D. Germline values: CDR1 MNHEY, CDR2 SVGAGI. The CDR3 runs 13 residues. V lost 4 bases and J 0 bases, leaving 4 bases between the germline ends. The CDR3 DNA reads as TGTGCCAGCAGTTTTAGTAGCAATCAGCCCCAGCATTTT. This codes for CASSFSSNQPQHF.

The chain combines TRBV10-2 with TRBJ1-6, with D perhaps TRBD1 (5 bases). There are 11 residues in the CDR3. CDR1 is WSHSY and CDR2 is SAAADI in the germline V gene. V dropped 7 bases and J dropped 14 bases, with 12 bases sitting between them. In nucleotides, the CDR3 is TGCGCCAGCAACCCCGGGGGGGCCCTCCACTTT. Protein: CASNPGGALHF.

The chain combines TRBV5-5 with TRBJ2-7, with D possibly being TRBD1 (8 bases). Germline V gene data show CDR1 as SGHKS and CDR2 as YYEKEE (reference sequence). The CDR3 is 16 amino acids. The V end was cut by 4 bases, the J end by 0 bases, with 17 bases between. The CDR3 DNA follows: TGTGCCAGCAGCCAACAGGGGGGGGAGCTCTCCTACGAGCAGTACTTC. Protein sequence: CASSQQGGELSYEQYF.

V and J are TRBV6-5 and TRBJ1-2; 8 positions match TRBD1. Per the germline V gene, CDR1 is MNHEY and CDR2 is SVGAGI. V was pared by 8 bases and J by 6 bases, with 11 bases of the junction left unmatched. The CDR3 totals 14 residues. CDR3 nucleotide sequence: TGTGCCAGCCGAAAAGACAGGGGAGTGGATGGCTACACCTTC. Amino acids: CASRKDRGVDGYTF.

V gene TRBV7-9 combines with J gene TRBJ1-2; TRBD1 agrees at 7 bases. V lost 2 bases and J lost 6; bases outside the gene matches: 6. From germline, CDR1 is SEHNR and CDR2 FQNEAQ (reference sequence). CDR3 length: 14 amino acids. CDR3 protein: CASSLNRGQDGYTF. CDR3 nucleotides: TGTGCCAGCAGCTTAAATAGGGGGCAGGATGGCTACACCTTC. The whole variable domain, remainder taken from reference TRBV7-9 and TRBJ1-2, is DTGVSQNPRHKITKRGQNVTFRCDPISEHNRLYWYRQTLGQGPEFLTYFQNEAQLEKSRLLSDRFSAERPKGSFSTLEIQRTEQGDSAMYLCASSLNRGQDGYTFGSGTRLTVV.

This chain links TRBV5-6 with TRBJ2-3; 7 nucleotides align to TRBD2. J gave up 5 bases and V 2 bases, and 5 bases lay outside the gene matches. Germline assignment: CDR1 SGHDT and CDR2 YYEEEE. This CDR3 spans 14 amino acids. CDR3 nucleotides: TGTGCCAGCAGCTTTGCGGGAGTCGGAGATACGCAGTATTTT. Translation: CASSFAGVGDTQYF.

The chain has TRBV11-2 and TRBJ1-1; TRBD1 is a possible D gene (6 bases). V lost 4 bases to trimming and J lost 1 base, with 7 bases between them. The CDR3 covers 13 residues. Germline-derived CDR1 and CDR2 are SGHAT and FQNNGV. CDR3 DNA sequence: TGTGCCAGCAGCTCGACAGGGAACACTGAAGCTTTCTTT. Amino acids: CASSSTGNTEAFF.

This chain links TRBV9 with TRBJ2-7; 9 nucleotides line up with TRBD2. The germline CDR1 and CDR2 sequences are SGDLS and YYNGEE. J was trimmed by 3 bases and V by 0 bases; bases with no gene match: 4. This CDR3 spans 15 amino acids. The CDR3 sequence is CASSVGGGRGYEQYF. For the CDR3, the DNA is TGTGCCAGCAGCGTAGGGGGCGGGAGGGGCTACGAGCAGTACTTC.

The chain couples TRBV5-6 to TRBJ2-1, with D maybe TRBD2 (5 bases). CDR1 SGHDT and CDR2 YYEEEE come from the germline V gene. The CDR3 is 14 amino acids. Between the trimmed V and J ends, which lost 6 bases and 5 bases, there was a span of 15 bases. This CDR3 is CASINRGSDNEQFF. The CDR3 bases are TGTGCCAGCATTAATCGGGGATCCGACAATGAGCAGTTCTTC.

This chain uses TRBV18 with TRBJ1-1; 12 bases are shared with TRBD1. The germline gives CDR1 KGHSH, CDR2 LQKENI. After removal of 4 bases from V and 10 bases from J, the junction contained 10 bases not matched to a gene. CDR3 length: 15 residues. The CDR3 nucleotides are TGTGCCAGCTCACTCTCGGGACAGGGGGCCCCCGGAGCTTTCTTT. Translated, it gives CASSLSGQGAPGAFF. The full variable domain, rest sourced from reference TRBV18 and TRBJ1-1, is NAGVMQNPRHLVRRRGQEARLRCSPMKGHSHVYWYRQLPEEGLKFMVYLQKENIIDESGMPKERFSAEFPKEGPSILRIQQVVRGDSAAYFCASSLSGQGAPGAFFGQGTRLTVV.

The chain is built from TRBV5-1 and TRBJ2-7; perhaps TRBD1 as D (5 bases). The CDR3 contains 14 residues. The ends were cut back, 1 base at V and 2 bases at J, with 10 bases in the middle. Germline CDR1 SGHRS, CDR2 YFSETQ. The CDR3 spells CASSLSSGTYEQYF. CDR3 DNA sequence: TGCGCCAGCAGCTTGTCGTCAGGGACCTACGAGCAGTACTTC.

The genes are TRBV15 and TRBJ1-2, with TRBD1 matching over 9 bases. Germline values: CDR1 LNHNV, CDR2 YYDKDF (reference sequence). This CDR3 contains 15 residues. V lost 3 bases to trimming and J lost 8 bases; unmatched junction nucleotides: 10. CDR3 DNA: TGTGCCACCAGCAGCAAAAGACAGGGGGTAGGCGGCTACACCTTC. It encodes CATSSKRQGVGGYTF.

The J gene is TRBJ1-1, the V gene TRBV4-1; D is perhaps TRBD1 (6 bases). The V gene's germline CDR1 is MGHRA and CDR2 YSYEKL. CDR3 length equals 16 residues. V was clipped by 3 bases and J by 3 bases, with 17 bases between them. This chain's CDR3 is CASSQIPQGVYTEAFF. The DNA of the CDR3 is TGCGCCAGCAGCCAGATCCCACAGGGAGTATACACTGAAGCTTTCTTT.

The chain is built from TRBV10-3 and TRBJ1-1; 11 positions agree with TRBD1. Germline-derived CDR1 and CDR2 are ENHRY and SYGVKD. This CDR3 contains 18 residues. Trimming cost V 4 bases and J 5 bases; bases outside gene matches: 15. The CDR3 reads CAISVPTKPDRGQTEAFF. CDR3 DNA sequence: TGTGCCATCAGTGTTCCAACAAAACCGGACAGGGGGCAAACTGAAGCTTTCTTT.

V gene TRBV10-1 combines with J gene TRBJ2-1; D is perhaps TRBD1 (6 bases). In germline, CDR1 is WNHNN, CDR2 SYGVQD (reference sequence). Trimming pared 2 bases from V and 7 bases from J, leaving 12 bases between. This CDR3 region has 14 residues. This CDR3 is CASSETRQANEQFF. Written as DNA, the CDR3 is TGCGCCAGCAGTGAGACGCGACAGGCTAATGAGCAGTTCTTC.

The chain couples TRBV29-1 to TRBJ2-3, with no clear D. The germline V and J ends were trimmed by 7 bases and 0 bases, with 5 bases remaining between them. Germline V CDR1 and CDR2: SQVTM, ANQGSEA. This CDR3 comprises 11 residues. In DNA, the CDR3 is TGCAGCGCGACTAGCACAGATACGCAGTATTTT. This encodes CSATSTDTQYF.